A selection of T cell receptor beta chains follows, all from one sample in a study of response to subunit inactivated influenza vaccine. TCRdb fed the RT-PCR reads into MiXCR, producing one record per CDR3 protein. Found here are 860,000 or so distinct CDR3 sequences, approximately 21% of them singletons; the top ten hold 9.5% to 13%. Sequenced here: PBMCs from blood, sampled about 5 days after vaccination. The receptors come from a man aged 45 to 65 who received an inactivated influenza vaccine. Each CDR3 is given with its conserved first and last residue. A D gene is named only where the DNA matches it firmly. The size field is filled for only some rows; it gives once, few, many or a size class.

>TRBV5-1|15|TRBJ2-2|.|once
TGCGCCAGCAGCTTTACTGCTTTTGACACCGGGGAGCTGTTTTTT
CASSFTAFDTGELFF
>TRBV15|15|TRBJ2-7|.|.
TGTGCCACCAGCGGAAAAAGGACAGTAAAGTACGAGCAGTACTTC
CATSGKRTVKYEQYF
>TRBV7-2|15|TRBJ2-7|TRBD2|few
TGTGCCAGCAGCCAAAGACTAGGCGGGGGGTACGAGCAGTACTTC
CASSQRLGGGYEQYF
>TRBV5-1|14|TRBJ2-3|TRBD1|.
TGCGCCAGCAGCTTGAACAGGGGCGGGGATACGCAGTATTTT
CASSLNRGGDTQYF
>TRBV4-3|15|TRBJ1-2|TRBD1|few
TGCGCCAGCAGCCAAGGGACAGGGGCAAACTATGGCTACACCTTC
CASSQGTGANYGYTF
>TRBV9|17|TRBJ2-7|TRBD1|.
TGTGCCAGCAGCGTAGGGGGCCCGGGACAGGGGGCGGACGAGCAGTACTTC
CASSVGGPGQGADEQYF
>TRBV7-8|14|TRBJ2-1|TRBD1|few
TGTGCCAGCAGCTTCAGGGACAGGGGCCATGAGCAGTTCTTC
CASSFRDRGHEQFF
>TRBV20-1|14|TRBJ2-1|TRBD2|.
TGCAGTGCCCTTACTAGCGGGAGGGTCGTTGAGCAGTTCTTC
CSALTSGRVVEQFF
>TRBV3-1|18|TRBJ2-3|TRBD2|.
TGTGCCAGCAGCCAAGTCCTGGGCGGGAGGGCCAGGACAGATACGCAGTATTTT
CASSQVLGGRARTDTQYF
>TRBV7-9|14|TRBJ2-7|TRBD1|.
TGTGCCAGCAGCTCGGACAGGGTAGTTGGGGAGCAGTACTTC
CASSSDRVVGEQYF
>TRBV28|14|TRBJ2-3|.|few
TGTGCCAGCAGTTTAAGGCAGCAGGTAGATACGCAGTATTTT
CASSLRQQVDTQYF
>TRBV7-9|14|TRBJ1-4|.|.
TGTGCCAGCAGCGATCGAGGAACTAATGAAAAACTGTTTTTT
CASSDRGTNEKLFF
>TRBV4-3|14|TRBJ2-5|.|.
TGCGCCAGCAGCCAAGCAGTCCAGGGTGAGACCCAGTACTTC
CASSQAVQGETQYF
>TRBV28|14|TRBJ2-4|.|many
TGTGCCAGCAGTCCTAGGCTAGCCAAAAACATTCAGTACTTC
CASSPRLAKNIQYF
>TRBV12-3/TRBV12-4|15|TRBJ2-7|.|.
TGTGCCAGCAGCTCTAGCCTCGGAGTTGGGTCCGAGCAGTACTTC
CASSSSLGVGSEQYF
>TRBV6-5|16|TRBJ1-5|.|few
TGTGCCAGCAGTTACGTCGGGGTGAGGGCCAATCAGCCCCAGCATTTT
CASSYVGVRANQPQHF
>TRBV5-1|14|TRBJ1-1|.|.
TGCGCCAGCAGCGCTGTAACAGGGAACCTTGAAGCTTTCTTT
CASSAVTGNLEAFF
>TRBV12-3/TRBV12-4|14|TRBJ2-3|TRBD2|many
TGTGCCAGCAAGGCACTAGCGGGCACAGATACGCAGTATTTT
CASKALAGTDTQYF
>TRBV29-1|14|TRBJ1-1|TRBD1|once
TGCAGCGTTGGCCTCAGGACAGGGAACACTGAAGCTTTCTTT
CSVGLRTGNTEAFF
>TRBV5-4|14|TRBJ2-5|.|.
TGTGCCAGCAGCTTGTCTTGGAGGATGGAGACCCAGTACTTC
CASSLSWRMETQYF
>TRBV4-3|17|TRBJ2-1|.|few
TGCGCCAGCAGCCAAGATGTGGTGGCCTTTTCGTATAATGAGCAGTTCTTC
CASSQDVVAFSYNEQFF
>TRBV6-1|14|TRBJ2-7|TRBD2|.
TGTGCCAGCGTCAAACTAGCGGGCTCCTACGAGCAGTACTTC
CASVKLAGSYEQYF
>TRBV20-1|13|TRBJ1-2|.|few
TGCAGTGCTAGAGATGCGGACAGCTATGGCTACACCTTC
CSARDADSYGYTF
>TRBV20-1|14|TRBJ1-4|.|.
TGCAGTGCTAGAGATGGCCCGTTTAATGAAAAACTGTTTTTT
CSARDGPFNEKLFF
>TRBV7-9|14|TRBJ2-1|TRBD1|few
TGTGCCAGCAGCTCAGCTAACAGGGGCAATGAGCAGTTCTTC
CASSSANRGNEQFF
>TRBV9|16|TRBJ2-3|TRBD1|few
TGTGCCAGCAGCGTAAGACAGGGGAGGAGCACAGATACGCAGTATTTT
CASSVRQGRSTDTQYF
>TRBV20-1|14|TRBJ2-1|TRBD2|.
TGCAGTGCTACCGGGACTAACTCCTACAATGAGCAGTTCTTC
CSATGTNSYNEQFF
>TRBV24-1|14|TRBJ2-1|.|.
TGTGCCACCAGTGATGGCGGAAACTACAATGAGCAGTTCTTC
CATSDGGNYNEQFF
>TRBV11-2|14|TRBJ2-7|.|.
TGTGCCAGCAGAGTGTGGGCGGGCTCCTACGAGCAGTACTTC
CASRVWAGSYEQYF
>TRBV4-3|17|TRBJ2-1|.|.
TGCGCCAGCAGCCAAGATAGGCAGGGCCCCGCGGGGAATGAGCAGTTCTTC
CASSQDRQGPAGNEQFF
>TRBV20-1|13|TRBJ1-1|.|.
TGCAGTCAACAGGACCGGTCGGCGTTTGAAGCTTTCTTT
CSQQDRSAFEAFF
>TRBV12-3/TRBV12-4|14|TRBJ1-1|.|.
TGTGCCAGCAGTGCGGACAGATTTGGCACTGAAGCTTTCTTT
CASSADRFGTEAFF
>TRBV3-1|17|TRBJ2-4|.|.
TGTGCCAGCAGCCAAGATCTGACAGCGTTAGCCAAAAACATTCAGTACTTC
CASSQDLTALAKNIQYF
>TRBV12-3/TRBV12-4|14|TRBJ2-7|TRBD1|.
TGTGCCAGCAGTTTGGTGACAGGGGGTGGCGAGCAGTACTTC
CASSLVTGGGEQYF
>TRBV15|13|TRBJ2-3|.|.
TGTGCCACCTGTTCACGGGATTCGGATACGCAGTATTTT
CATCSRDSDTQYF
>TRBV14|13|TRBJ2-5|.|.
TGTGCCAGCAGCCTCGGGCCCAGCGGGACCCAGTACTTC
CASSLGPSGTQYF